Below are 25 T cell receptor beta chains sequenced from a single sample in a study of blood T cell repertoires in COVID-19. Profiled with immunoSEQ multiplex PCR; TCRdb holds only in-frame clones, not every one. The data contain about 170,000 clones, about 80% of them singletons. Sequenced input: PBMCs or T cells enriched from blood (not recorded which). These receptors all come from a woman in her sixties or seventies in a cohort exposed to, infected with or recovered from COVID-19 (not recorded which).

This clone was counted once. V and J are TRBV6-4 and TRBJ2-3; D remains ambiguous. The germline V gene has CDR1 MRHNA and CDR2 SNTAGT. The CDR3 covers 14 residues. Trimming shortened V by 5 bases and J by 0 bases, and 9 bases separated the two germline ends. The chain's CDR3 is CASSRSASTDTQYF. CDR3 nucleotide sequence: TGTGCCAGCAGTCGAAGCGCTAGCACAGATACGCAGTATTTT.

This chain uses TRBV28 with TRBJ1-6; a weak D match, TRBD1 (5 bases). CDR1 and CDR2 from the germline V gene are MDHEN and SYDVKM. The CDR3 consists of 15 residues. V was cut by 7 bases and J by 8 bases, with 18 bases left in between. CDR3: CASTKPPGGDSPLHF. Here the CDR3 DNA reads TGTGCCAGCACCAAACCCCCCGGGGGGGATTCACCCCTCCACTTT.

The chain has TRBV18 and TRBJ1-5; 8 positions match TRBD1. CDR1 KGHSH and CDR2 LQKENI come from the germline V gene. The CDR3 has 16 amino acids. After removal of 0 bases from V and 7 bases from J, the junction contained 8 bases not matched to a gene. CDR3 sequence (DNA): TGTGCCAGCTCACCACCCTCAACAGGGGGTTTACAGCCCCAGCATTTT. Translated, it gives CASSPPSTGGLQPQHF.

This chain uses TRBV28 with TRBJ1-5, with D possibly being TRBD1 (5 bases). Germline V gene lookup returns CDR1 MDHEN and CDR2 SYDVKM. The CDR3 runs 14 residues. The V end lost 7 bases, the J end lost 5 bases, and 15 bases lay between the germline ends. CDR3 amino acids: CASKWRVGDQPQHF. DNA for the CDR3: TGTGCCAGCAAATGGAGGGTAGGGGATCAGCCCCAGCATTTT.

The count of this clone is one. V is TRBV10-3 and J is TRBJ2-2, with D perhaps TRBD2 (6 bases). Germline V gene lookup returns CDR1 ENHRY and CDR2 SYGVKD. The V end lost 10 bases, the J end lost 3 bases, and 15 bases lay between the germline ends. The CDR3 consists of 14 residues. CDR3 sequence reads: CATHGTPYTGELFF. Here the CDR3 DNA reads TGTGCCACCCATGGGACTCCTTACACCGGGGAGCTGTTTTTT.

As to this clone: Distinct nucleotide sequences in the sample also encode this CDR3. V gene TRBV28 combines with J gene TRBJ1-5; no firm D call. Germline V lookup: CDR1 MDHEN, CDR2 SYDVKM. With 5 bases removed from V and 0 bases from J, the gap between germline ends came to 8 bases. The CDR3 is made up of 14 amino acids. The CDR3 DNA reads as TGTGCCAGCAGTCGACTGTATAGCAATCAGCCCCAGCATTTT. Translated, it gives CASSRLYSNQPQHF.

In its sample, this clone was seen a few times. The chain is built from TRBV11-2 and TRBJ2-7; 9 nucleotides line up with TRBD2. CDR1 is SGHAT and CDR2 is FQNNGV in the germline V gene. J was trimmed by 9 bases and V by 5 bases; bases with no gene match: 14. The CDR3 length is 15 residues. In DNA form, the CDR3 reads TGTGCCAGCAGCCCTCAGGGACTAGCCTATAATCCGCAGTACTTC. Translation gives CASSPQGLAYNPQYF. Supplemented by reference TRBV11-2 and TRBJ2-7, the full variable domain reads EAGVAQSPRYKIIEKRQSVAFWCNPISGHATLYWYQQILGQGPKLLIQFQNNGVVDDSQLPKDRFSAERLKGVDSTLKIQPAKLEDSAVYLCASSPQGLAYNPQYFGPGTRLTVT.

The chain combines TRBV27 with TRBJ2-1; weak D call: TRBD2 (5 bases). The V gene's germline CDR1 is MNHEY and CDR2 SMNVEV (reference sequence). V lost 2 bases and J 0 bases, leaving 8 bases between the germline ends. CDR3 length equals 15 residues. This CDR3 reads CASSLMAGSYNEQFF. The CDR3 DNA reads as TGTGCCAGCAGTTTAATGGCGGGCTCCTACAATGAGCAGTTCTTC.

The J gene is TRBJ1-1, the V gene TRBV18, with unresolved D. Germline assignment: CDR1 KGHSH and CDR2 LQKENI. This CDR3 is 13 amino acids long. V gave up 2 bases and J gave up 0 bases, with 4 bases separating them. The CDR3 nucleotides read TGTGCCAGCTCACCATTAATGAACACTGAAGCTTTCTTT. It encodes CASSPLMNTEAFF. The variable domain in full, completed from reference TRBV18 and TRBJ1-1, reads NAGVMQNPRHLVRRRGQEARLRCSPMKGHSHVYWYRQLPEEGLKFMVYLQKENIIDESGMPKERFSAEFPKEGPSILRIQQVVRGDSAAYFCASSPLMNTEAFFGQGTRLTVV.

CDR3 amino acids: CASSVQRETNEQFF. The CDR3 DNA sequence: TGTGCCAGCAGCGTCCAGCGGGAGACGAATGAGCAGTTCTTC. The chain links TRBV7-8 to TRBJ2-1, with 8 bases matching TRBD2. The CDR3 has 14 residues. Germline assignment: CDR1 SGHVS and CDR2 FQNEAQ. V gave up 5 bases and J gave up 7 bases; unmatched junction bases: 7.

This chain links TRBV28 with TRBJ2-3, with 8 bases aligning to TRBD1. Looked up from germline, CDR1 is MDHEN and CDR2 is SYDVKM. V lost 3 bases to trimming and J lost 4 bases; unmatched junction nucleotides: 6. The CDR3 totals 15 residues. The CDR3 protein is CASSFGQGFPDTQYF. The DNA for the CDR3 is TGTGCCAGCAGTTTCGGACAGGGTTTTCCAGATACGCAGTATTTT.

This CDR3 is CASSLAPGTGWNEQYF. The CDR3 coding sequence is TGTGCCAGCAGCTTAGCACCCGGGACAGGGTGGAACGAGCAGTACTTC. The chain carries TRBV7-2 and TRBJ2-7, with 9 bases that match TRBD1. There are 16 residues in the CDR3. V shed 0 bases, J shed 5 bases, and the junction held 8 bases outside the gene matches. Germline V gives CDR1 SGHTA, CDR2 FQGNSA.

The V and J genes are TRBV21-1 and TRBJ1-5; the D call TRBD1 from the table was never checked on the DNA. TRBV21-1 corresponds to a pseudogene. This CDR3 comprises 18 residues. DNA of the CDR3: TGTGCCAGCAGCAAAGATGCAGGGCTGTATCCATCGAATCAGCCCCAGCATTTT. This sequence encodes CASSKDAGLYPSNQPQHF.

The V call is TRBV23-1, the J call TRBJ1-5, with 7 bases aligning to TRBD1. TRBV23-1 is designated an ORF whose function remains uncertain. J was trimmed by 5 bases and V by 0 bases; bases with no gene match: 4. This CDR3 has 15 amino acids. CDR3 in DNA: TGCGCCAGCAGTCAATCAAGGGACAGTTATCAGCCCCAGCATTTT. Translating it yields CASSQSRDSYQPQHF.

The genes are TRBV7-3 and TRBJ2-1, with 8 bases identical to TRBD2. This CDR3 has 14 residues. Per germline, CDR1 SGHTA and CDR2 FQGTGA. Trimming took 1 base from V and 9 from J; bases not matched to a gene: 5. The CDR3 is CASSLSGRRAEQFF. In DNA form, the CDR3 reads TGTGCCAGCAGCTTAAGCGGGAGGCGGGCTGAGCAGTTCTTC.

J is TRBJ2-3 and V is TRBV5-1; 7 bases match TRBD1. The germline V gene encodes CDR1 SGHRS and CDR2 YFSETQ. Trimming cost V 2 bases and J 3 bases; bases outside gene matches: 6. The CDR3 has 15 amino acids. In DNA form, the CDR3 reads TGCGCCAGCAGCTTAGGGACAGTCCCAACAGATACGCAGTATTTT. It translates to CASSLGTVPTDTQYF.

The genes are TRBV15 and TRBJ1-1; 9 bases agree with TRBD1. The length of the CDR3 is 14 residues. Germline CDR1 reads LNHNV; CDR2 reads YYDKDF (reference sequence). V trimming: 3 bases; J trimming: 6 bases; junction bases outside the gene matches: 5. Written as DNA, the CDR3 is TGTGCCACCAGCAGCGGACAGGGGAAGTCTGAAGCTTTCTTT. It is translated as CATSSGQGKSEAFF. Looking up the rest from reference TRBV15 and TRBJ1-1 gives the full variable domain: DAMVIQNPRYQVTQFGKPVTLSCSQTLNHNVMYWYQQKSSQAPKLLFHYYDKDFNNEADTPDNFQSRRPNTSFCFLDIRSPGLGDTAMYLCATSSGQGKSEAFFGQGTRLTVV.

CDR3 DNA sequence: TGTGCCAGCAGTGAAAATTCTATCGTGCGTGAGCAGTTCTTC. Translating gives CASSENSIVREQFF. V and J are TRBV2 and TRBJ2-1, with D unclear. Germline assignment: CDR1 SNHLY and CDR2 FYNNEI. CDR3 length: 14 amino acids. Trimming stripped 2 bases from V and 9 bases from J, with 14 bases between.

This clone was seen a handful of times. The chain couples TRBV19 to TRBJ1-5, with 8 bases that match TRBD1. CDR3 size: 17 residues. J gave up 6 bases and V 1 base, and 11 bases lay outside the gene matches. Germline V lookup: CDR1 LNHDA, CDR2 SQIVND (reference sequence). This CDR3 is CASSIGSRGRGIQPQHF. The CDR3 DNA follows: TGTGCCAGTAGTATAGGAAGCAGGGGGCGAGGGATTCAGCCCCAGCATTTT.

The J gene is TRBJ2-5, the V gene TRBV28; D is undetermined. Germline-derived CDR1 and CDR2 are MDHEN and SYDVKM. The V end was cut by 2 bases, the J end by 0 bases, with 13 bases between. The CDR3 spans 16 residues. CDR3 amino acids: CASSLAAASYQETQYF. As DNA, the CDR3 is TGTGCCAGCAGTTTAGCGGCAGCATCGTACCAAGAGACCCAGTACTTC.

The chain has TRBV14 and TRBJ2-4; D remains ambiguous. In germline, CDR1 is SGHDN, CDR2 FVKESK. CDR3 length: 15 amino acids. V gave up 3 bases and J gave up 0 bases, with 9 bases separating them. The CDR3 loop is CASSQGTSAKNIQYF. The CDR3 DNA reads TGTGCCAGCAGCCAGGGCACTTCAGCCAAAAACATTCAGTACTTC. Supplemented by reference TRBV14 and TRBJ2-4, the full variable domain reads EAGVTQFPSHSVIEKGQTVTLRCDPISGHDNLYWYRRVMGKEIKFLLHFVKESKQDESGMPNNRFLAERTGGTYSTLKVQPAELEDSGVYFCASSQGTSAKNIQYFGAGTRLSVL.

The chain uses TRBV6-1 and TRBJ1-1; D is undetermined. V lost 0 bases and J 0 bases, leaving 11 bases between the germline ends. Germline CDR1 reads MNHNS; CDR2 reads SASEGT. This CDR3 has 16 amino acids. This chain's CDR3 is CASSEAGSYLNTEAFF. Here the CDR3 DNA reads TGTGCCAGCAGTGAAGCGGGCAGCTACTTGAACACTGAAGCTTTCTTT.

The chain couples TRBV5-4 to TRBJ1-1; perhaps TRBD1 as D (6 bases). The CDR3 is 14 amino acids. CDR1 is SGHNT and CDR2 is YYREEE in the germline V gene (reference sequence). V lost 5 bases and J lost 1, with 12 bases in between. This CDR3 is CASSSGQKNTEAFF. For the CDR3, the DNA is TGTGCCAGCAGTTCCGGACAGAAGAACACTGAAGCTTTCTTT.

V and J are TRBV7-9 and TRBJ2-2; possible D gene TRBD1, 6 bases. Deletions cut 3 bases from V and 3 bases from J, with 11 bases between. The CDR3 has 15 amino acids. Germline-derived CDR1 and CDR2 are SEHNR and FQNEAQ (reference sequence). The CDR3 reads CASSFNSGDTGELFF. The DNA of the CDR3 is TGTGCCAGCAGCTTTAACTCAGGGGACACCGGGGAGCTGTTTTTT.

The genes are TRBV2 and TRBJ2-7; a possible D gene is TRBD2 (5 bases). The CDR3 spans 13 residues. The germline V gene encodes CDR1 SNHLY and CDR2 FYNNEI. V was cut by 5 bases and J by 0 bases, with 8 bases left in between. The CDR3 DNA sequence: TGTGCCAGCAGTCCGGGGTTCTCCTACGAGCAGTACTTC. The encoded protein is CASSPGFSYEQYF. Full variable domain (missing parts from reference TRBV2 and TRBJ2-7): EPEVTQTPSHQVTQMGQEVILRCVPISNHLYFYWYRQILGQKVEFLVSFYNNEISEKSEIFDDQFSVERPDGSNFTLKIRSTKLEDSAMYFCASSPGFSYEQYFGPGTRLTVT.